The clone carrying this T cell receptor (beta chain) was seen just once. The assay was immunoSEQ multiplex PCR, and TCRdb's table has in-frame clones only and misses some. The repertoire consists of roughly 68,000 clones, with roughly 80% occurring once and the leading ten covering under 1.5%. These data originate in a study of OX40 agonist ivuxolimab in advanced cancers. Overall study: Ivuxolimab is an agonistic anti-OX40 (CD134) antibody, and patients were treated with it. Each dose-escalation patient presented with hepatocellular carcinoma, melanoma, renal cell or head and neck cancer. Participants averaged roughly 60 years of age (range about 23 to 80) and were under 90% male. Partial responses, seen in three patients, involved one hepatocellular carcinoma and two cutaneous melanomas.

This TCR came from an adult with an advanced solid tumor such as melanoma, head and neck, liver or kidney cancer. This specimen consisted of CD4+ or CD8+ T cells sorted from blood, obtained in a trial of the OX40 agonist ivuxolimab.

CDR3 in DNA: TGTGCCAGCTCACCACCGAGACCCGCCGGCGATACGCAGTATTTT. Translated: CASSPPRPAGDTQYF. The V gene is TRBV18, the J gene TRBJ2-3; D is undetermined. Trimming took off 0 bases at V and 6 bases at J, with 13 bases between the two ends. The length of the CDR3 is 15 residues. Germline CDR1 and CDR2: KGHSH and LQKENI.